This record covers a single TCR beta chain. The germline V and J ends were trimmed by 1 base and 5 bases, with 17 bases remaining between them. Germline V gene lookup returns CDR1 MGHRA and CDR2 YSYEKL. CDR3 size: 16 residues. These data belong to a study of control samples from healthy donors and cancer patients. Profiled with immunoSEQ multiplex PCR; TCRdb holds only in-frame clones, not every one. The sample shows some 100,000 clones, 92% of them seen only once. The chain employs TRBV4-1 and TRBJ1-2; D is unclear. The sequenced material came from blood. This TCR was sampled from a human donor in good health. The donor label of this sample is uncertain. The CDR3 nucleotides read TGCGCCAGCAGCCAAGTGGGTAGGATACAGAAGTATGGCTACACCTTC. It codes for CASSQVGRIQKYGYTF.